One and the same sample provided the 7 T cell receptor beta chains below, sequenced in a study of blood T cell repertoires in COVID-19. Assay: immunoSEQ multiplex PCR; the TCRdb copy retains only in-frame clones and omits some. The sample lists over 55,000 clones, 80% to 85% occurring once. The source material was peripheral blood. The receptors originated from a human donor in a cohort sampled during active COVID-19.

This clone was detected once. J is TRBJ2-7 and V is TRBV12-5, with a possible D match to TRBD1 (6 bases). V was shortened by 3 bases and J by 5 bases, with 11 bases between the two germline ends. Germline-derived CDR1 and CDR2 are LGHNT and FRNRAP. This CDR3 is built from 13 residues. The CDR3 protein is CASGLTGTNEQYF. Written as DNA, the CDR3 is TGTGCTAGTGGTTTAACCGGGACAAACGAGCAGTACTTC.

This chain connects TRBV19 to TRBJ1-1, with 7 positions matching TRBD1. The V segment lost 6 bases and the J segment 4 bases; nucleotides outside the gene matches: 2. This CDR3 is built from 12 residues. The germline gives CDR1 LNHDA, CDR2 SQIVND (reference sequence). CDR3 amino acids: CASSRQGTEAFF. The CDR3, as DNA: TGTGCCAGTAGCCGACAGGGCACTGAAGCTTTCTTT.

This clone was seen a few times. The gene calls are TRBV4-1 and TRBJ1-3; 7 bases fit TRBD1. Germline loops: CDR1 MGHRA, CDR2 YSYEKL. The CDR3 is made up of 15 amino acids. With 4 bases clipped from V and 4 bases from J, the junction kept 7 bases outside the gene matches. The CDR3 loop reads CASSLAGGEGNTIYF. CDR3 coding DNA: TGCGCCAGCAGCCTCGCAGGGGGAGAGGGAAACACCATATATTTT.

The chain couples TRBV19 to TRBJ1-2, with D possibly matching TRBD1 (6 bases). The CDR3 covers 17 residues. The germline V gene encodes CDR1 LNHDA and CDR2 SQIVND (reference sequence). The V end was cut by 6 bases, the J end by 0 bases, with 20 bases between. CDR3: CASSVIETGRANYGYTF. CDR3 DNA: TGTGCCAGTAGCGTCATCGAAACAGGGCGAGCTAACTATGGCTACACCTTC.

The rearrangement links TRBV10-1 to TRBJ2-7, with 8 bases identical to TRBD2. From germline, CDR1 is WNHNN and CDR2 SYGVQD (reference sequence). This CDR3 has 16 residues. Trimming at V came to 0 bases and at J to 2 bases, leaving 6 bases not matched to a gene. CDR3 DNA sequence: TGCGCCAGCAGTGAGTCCACCGGGACTAGGACCTACGAGCAGTACTTC. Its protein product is CASSESTGTRTYEQYF.

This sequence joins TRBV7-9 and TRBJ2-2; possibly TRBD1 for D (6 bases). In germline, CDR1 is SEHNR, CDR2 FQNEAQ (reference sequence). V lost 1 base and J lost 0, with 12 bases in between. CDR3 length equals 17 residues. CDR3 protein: CASSLVRGSSNTGELFF. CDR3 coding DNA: TGTGCCAGCAGCTTAGTTAGGGGGTCCTCGAACACCGGGGAGCTGTTTTTT. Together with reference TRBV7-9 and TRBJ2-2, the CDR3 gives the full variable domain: DTGVSQNPRHKITKRGQNVTFRCDPISEHNRLYWYRQTLGQGPEFLTYFQNEAQLEKSRLLSDRFSAERPKGSFSTLEIQRTEQGDSAMYLCASSLVRGSSNTGELFFGEGSRLTVL.

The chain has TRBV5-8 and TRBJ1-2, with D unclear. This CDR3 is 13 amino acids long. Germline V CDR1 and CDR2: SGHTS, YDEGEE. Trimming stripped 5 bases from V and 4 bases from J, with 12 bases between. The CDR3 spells CASRSRGGYGYTF. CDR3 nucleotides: TGTGCCAGCAGATCCCGTGGAGGCTATGGCTACACCTTC.